The T cell receptor (beta chain) under discussion was sequenced for a study of CD8 T cells in Susac syndrome. The authors reverse transcribed roughly 0.5 to 1 ug RNA with random hexamers. TCRdb reprocessed the immunoSEQ multiplex PCR reads with MiXCR, giving one entry per CDR3 protein. The sample has about 190,000 distinct CDR3 sequences, 90% to 97% seen once. V was shortened by 2 bases and J by 0 bases, with 7 bases between the two germline ends. The CDR3 extends over 14 amino acids. This TCR derives from a human donor with Susac syndrome. The sequencing sample was made of CD4+ T cells from PBMCs. This chain connects TRBV12-3 or TRBV12-4 to TRBJ2-5; unclear D gene. The chain's CDR3 is CASSLFPDQETQYF. CDR3 coding DNA: TGTGCCAGCAGTTTATTCCCAGACCAAGAGACCCAGTACTTC.